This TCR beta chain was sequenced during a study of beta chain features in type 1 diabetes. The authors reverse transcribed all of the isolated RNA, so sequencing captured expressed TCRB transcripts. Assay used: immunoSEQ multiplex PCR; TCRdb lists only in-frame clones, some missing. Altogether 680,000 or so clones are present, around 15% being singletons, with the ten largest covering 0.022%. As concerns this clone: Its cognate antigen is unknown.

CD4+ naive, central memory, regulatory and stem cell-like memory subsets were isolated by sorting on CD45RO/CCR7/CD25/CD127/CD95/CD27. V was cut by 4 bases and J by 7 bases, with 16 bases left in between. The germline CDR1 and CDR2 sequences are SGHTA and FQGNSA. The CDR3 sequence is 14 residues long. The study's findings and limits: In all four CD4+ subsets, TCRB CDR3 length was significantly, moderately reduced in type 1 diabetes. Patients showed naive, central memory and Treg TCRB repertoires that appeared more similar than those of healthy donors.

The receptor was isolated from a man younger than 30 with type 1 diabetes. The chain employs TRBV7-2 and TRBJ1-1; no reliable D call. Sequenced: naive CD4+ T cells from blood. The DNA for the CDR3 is TGTGCCAGCAGCTCATTCGGAGGGAAGGATGAAGCTTTCTTT. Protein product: CASSSFGGKDEAFF.